The next 23 T cell receptor beta chains were all read from a single sample in a study of T cells in Graves' hyperthyroidism and ophthalmopathy. Amplified TCR beta CDR3 regions came from RNA transcripts. First-round RT-PCR of the TCR CDR3 relied on the HTBI primer set. TCRdb redid the calling of the multiplex PCR reads with MiXCR, one entry per CDR3 protein. The top ten clones hold around 17% of a sample with roughly 570,000 distinct CDR3 sequences, 46% of them seen once. The sequencing sample was made of peripheral blood or thyroid tissue (not recorded which). The source of these receptors is an adult woman with Graves' disease, either hyperthyroidism or ophthalmopathy (not recorded which).

The chain uses TRBV20-1 and TRBJ2-7; possibly TRBD1 for D (6 bases). V dropped 4 bases and J dropped 3 bases, with 16 bases sitting between them. The germline CDR1 and CDR2 sequences are DFQATT and SNEGSKA (reference sequence). This CDR3 has 14 amino acids. In nucleotides, the CDR3 is TGCAGTGCTATGGAGCAGGGGAGACTCTACGAGCAGTACTTC. It specifies CSAMEQGRLYEQYF.

The chain employs TRBV10-3 and TRBJ2-5, with 7 bases identical to TRBD2. Germline V gene lookup returns CDR1 ENHRY and CDR2 SYGVKD. The CDR3 runs to 12 residues. V dropped 5 bases and J dropped 8; count of bases not matched to a gene: 5. CDR3 DNA sequence: TGTGCCATCAGTTCCGAGACTAGCACCCAGTACTTC. It yields the protein CAISSETSTQYF.

The chain has TRBV15 and TRBJ2-3; D may be TRBD1 (6 bases). V was pared by 3 bases and J by 3 bases, with 10 bases between. The CDR3 spans 14 residues. CDR1 is LNHNV, CDR2 YYDKDF, per germline (reference sequence). CDR3 DNA sequence: TGTGCCACCAGCAGGAATACAGGGACAGATACGCAGTATTTT. Its translation: CATSRNTGTDTQYF.

Many counts were recorded for this clonotype. The J gene is TRBJ1-2, the V gene TRBV7-3; the D is unclear. Germline lookup yields CDR1 SGHTA and CDR2 FQGTGA. The CDR3 length is 13 residues. V was pared by 4 bases and J by 2 bases, with 8 bases between. CDR3 nucleotide sequence: TGTGCCAGCAGCTCTGACGCCAACTATGGCTACACCTTC. This gives the protein CASSSDANYGYTF.

This sequence joins TRBV7-3 and TRBJ2-5, with D uncertain. Germline V CDR1 and CDR2: SGHTA, FQGTGA. V shed 1 base and J shed 9 bases, with 12 bases lying between them. This CDR3 has 13 amino acids. In nucleotides, the CDR3 is TGTGCCAGCAGCTTAAGGATGGGCGTGGCCCAGTACTTC. Translation gives CASSLRMGVAQYF.

This clonotype has ten or more counts. The chain links TRBV11-2 to TRBJ2-5; no clear D. Germline V gene data show CDR1 as SGHAT and CDR2 as FQNNGV. The CDR3 spans 15 residues. V lost 5 bases and J lost 1, with 14 bases in between. CDR3 coding DNA: TGTGCCAGCAGCCACCATGGAGCCCCCCAAGAGACCCAGTACTTC. Its protein product is CASSHHGAPQETQYF.

Many counts were recorded for this clonotype. The chain employs TRBV7-8 and TRBJ2-7, with D perhaps matching TRBD2 (6 bases). Trimming left V 3 bases short and J 0 bases short, with 15 bases between. In germline, CDR1 is SGHVS, CDR2 FQNEAQ. The CDR3 runs to 16 residues. In nucleotides, the CDR3 is TGTGCCAGCAGCTTTTCTCCGGGGGTAGGCTCCTACGAGCAGTACTTC. Its translation is CASSFSPGVGSYEQYF.

This rearrangement joins TRBV25-1 to TRBJ1-2, with TRBD1 identical over 7 bases. This CDR3 comprises 14 residues. CDR1 and CDR2 from the germline V gene are MGHDK and SYGVNS. V shed 4 bases, J shed 3 bases, and the junction held 5 bases outside the gene matches. The CDR3 bases are TGTGCCAGCAGTGTTACAGGGGTGCACTATGGCTACACCTTC. Translated: CASSVTGVHYGYTF.

V and J are TRBV20-1 and TRBJ1-2; perhaps TRBD1 as D (5 bases). V was shortened by 5 bases and J by 5 bases, with 15 bases between the two germline ends. Germline CDR1 DFQATT, CDR2 SNEGSKA (reference sequence). The CDR3 is 13 amino acids. CDR3 in amino acids: CSAARDGGYGYTF. The CDR3 DNA reads as TGCAGTGCTGCACGGGACGGTGGTTATGGCTACACCTTC.

This clonotype came up many times. The chain links TRBV6-6 to TRBJ2-6, with TRBD1 as a possible D gene (6 bases). CDR3 length: 17 residues. CDR1 and CDR2 (germline): MNHNY, SVGAGI (reference sequence). Trimming cost V 8 bases and J 1 base, with 18 bases left between them. The CDR3 coding sequence is TGTGCCAGCCTCGGACCGGGACAATCATCTGGGGCCAACGTCCTGACTTTC. As protein: CASLGPGQSSGANVLTF.

In the case of this clonotype: This sequence may be a read error, since a much larger clone differs from it by one base. The CDR3 does not close with the conserved phenylalanine or tryptophan, likely indicating a read error. The gene calls are TRBV7-9 and TRBJ1-2; D gene ambiguous. V shed 5 bases and J shed 8 bases, with 9 bases lying between them. CDR3 size: 11 residues. CDR1 is SEHNR and CDR2 is FQNEAQ in the germline V gene (reference sequence). CDR3 amino acids: CASSPQEGYTL. The CDR3, as DNA: TGTGCCAGCAGCCCTCAGGAGGGCTACACCCTC.

The chain links TRBV6-1 to TRBJ1-6; 8 bases line up with TRBD1. The trim removed 7 bases at V and 7 bases at J, leaving 9 bases unmatched. Germline CDR1 is MNHNS and CDR2 is SASEGT. This CDR3 region has 15 residues. CDR3 bases: TGTGCCAGCATTCCCTCGGACAGGGAGAATTCACCCCTCCACTTT. This codes for CASIPSDRENSPLHF.

This clonotype has ten or more counts. The genes are TRBV20-1 and TRBJ2-7; 8 bases map to TRBD2. CDR1 is DFQATT and CDR2 is SNEGSKA in the germline V gene (reference sequence). The V segment lost 0 bases and the J segment 10 bases; nucleotides outside the gene matches: 8. CDR3 length: 13 amino acids. This CDR3 reads CSARDMELAEQYF. The CDR3 region has the DNA TGCAGTGCTAGAGATATGGAACTAGCGGAACAGTACTTC.

The chain uses TRBV7-9 and TRBJ1-1; the D is unclear. This CDR3 comprises 13 residues. Germline-derived CDR1 and CDR2 are SEHNR and FQNEAQ (reference sequence). Trimming took 5 bases from V and 6 from J, leaving 13 bases between them. CDR3 nucleotide sequence: TGTGCCAGCAGCCCCCAGGAGGTGGCTGAAGCTTTCTTT. Protein product: CASSPQEVAEAFF.

The chain joins TRBV19 to TRBJ1-5; perhaps TRBD1 as D (5 bases). V lost 4 bases to trimming and J lost 13 bases, with 5 bases between them. The germline CDR1 and CDR2 sequences are LNHDA and SQIVND (reference sequence). The CDR3 is made up of 9 amino acids. The CDR3 nucleotides are TGTGCCAGTAGTAGGGGGCAGCATTTT. This codes for CASSRGQHF. The whole variable domain, remainder taken from reference TRBV19 and TRBJ1-5, is DGGITQSPKYLFRKEGQNVTLSCEQNLNHDAMYWYRQDPGQGLRLIYYSQIVNDFQKGDIAEGYSVSREKKESFPLTVTSAQKNPTAFYLCASSRGQHFGDGTRLSIL.

This clonotype was counted at least ten times. The chain couples TRBV20-1 to TRBJ1-2; 8 nucleotides align to TRBD1. Germline V CDR1 and CDR2: DFQATT, SNEGSKA (reference sequence). The J segment lost 4 bases and the V segment lost 5 bases, leaving 3 bases of the junction unmatched. The length of the CDR3 is 12 residues. The DNA for the CDR3 is TGCAGTGCTGGACAGGGAAGCTATGGCTACACCTTC. Its protein product is CSAGQGSYGYTF.

In its sample, this clonotype was seen many times. The CDR3 reads CASSQDAPTGKNQPQHF. CDR3 sequence (DNA): TGCGCCAGCAGCCAAGATGCCCCAACAGGGAAAAATCAGCCCCAGCATTTT. The V and J genes are TRBV4-1 and TRBJ1-5; D may be TRBD1 (6 bases). V lost 0 bases, J lost 4 bases, and 16 bases lay in between. The CDR3 has 17 residues. In germline, CDR1 is MGHRA, CDR2 YSYEKL.

The rearrangement joins TRBV10-3 to TRBJ1-5; unclear D gene. Trimming stripped 6 bases from V and 7 bases from J, with 13 bases between. Germline V gives CDR1 ENHRY, CDR2 SYGVKD. This CDR3 has 13 amino acids. CDR3 in amino acids: CAIRGGYGQPQHF. The CDR3 coding sequence is TGTGCCATCAGAGGAGGGTATGGGCAGCCCCAGCATTTT.

This chain connects TRBV7-9 to TRBJ2-2; weak D call: TRBD2 (6 bases). V lost 4 bases, J lost 1 base, and 16 bases lay in between. This CDR3 is 17 amino acids long. The germline CDR1 and CDR2 sequences are SEHNR and FQNEAQ (reference sequence). CDR3 sequence (DNA): TGTGCCAGCAGCTCGCAAACCGGGACTTTGAACACCGGGGAGCTGTTTTTT. The encoded protein is CASSSQTGTLNTGELFF.

This sequence joins TRBV10-3 and TRBJ2-5; no reliable D call. This CDR3 has 14 residues. Trimming removed 3 bases at V and 5 bases at J, with 13 bases between. Germline V gene sequence: CDR1 ENHRY, CDR2 SYGVKD. The CDR3 is CAISDLRMMETQYF. CDR3 coding DNA: TGTGCCATCAGTGACCTTCGGATGATGGAGACCCAGTACTTC.

This chain links TRBV10-3 with TRBJ2-1; D is perhaps TRBD1 or TRBD2 (5 bases each). Germline V gene data show CDR1 as ENHRY and CDR2 as SYGVKD. The CDR3 contains 11 residues. Trimming stripped 6 bases from V and 5 bases from J, with 5 bases between. CDR3 nucleotide sequence: TGTGCCATCAGGGGGGACAATGAGCAGTTCTTC. It is translated as CAIRGDNEQFF.

This clonotype showed up many times. The chain employs TRBV10-2 and TRBJ2-7; D call uncertain. The CDR3 is made up of 12 amino acids. V was cut by 8 bases and J by 4 bases, with 12 bases left in between. In germline, CDR1 is WSHSY, CDR2 SAAADI. The CDR3: CASGLKLYEQYF. CDR3 nucleotide sequence: TGCGCCAGCGGTCTGAAACTGTACGAGCAGTACTTC.

The chain employs TRBV20-1 and TRBJ2-7; D might be TRBD2 (5 bases). Germline values: CDR1 DFQATT, CDR2 SNEGSKA (reference sequence). The CDR3 contains 13 residues. This chain's CDR3 is CSVGVASLYEQYF. CDR3 nucleotide sequence: TGCAGCGTTGGAGTAGCGTCTCTGTACGAGCAGTACTTC.